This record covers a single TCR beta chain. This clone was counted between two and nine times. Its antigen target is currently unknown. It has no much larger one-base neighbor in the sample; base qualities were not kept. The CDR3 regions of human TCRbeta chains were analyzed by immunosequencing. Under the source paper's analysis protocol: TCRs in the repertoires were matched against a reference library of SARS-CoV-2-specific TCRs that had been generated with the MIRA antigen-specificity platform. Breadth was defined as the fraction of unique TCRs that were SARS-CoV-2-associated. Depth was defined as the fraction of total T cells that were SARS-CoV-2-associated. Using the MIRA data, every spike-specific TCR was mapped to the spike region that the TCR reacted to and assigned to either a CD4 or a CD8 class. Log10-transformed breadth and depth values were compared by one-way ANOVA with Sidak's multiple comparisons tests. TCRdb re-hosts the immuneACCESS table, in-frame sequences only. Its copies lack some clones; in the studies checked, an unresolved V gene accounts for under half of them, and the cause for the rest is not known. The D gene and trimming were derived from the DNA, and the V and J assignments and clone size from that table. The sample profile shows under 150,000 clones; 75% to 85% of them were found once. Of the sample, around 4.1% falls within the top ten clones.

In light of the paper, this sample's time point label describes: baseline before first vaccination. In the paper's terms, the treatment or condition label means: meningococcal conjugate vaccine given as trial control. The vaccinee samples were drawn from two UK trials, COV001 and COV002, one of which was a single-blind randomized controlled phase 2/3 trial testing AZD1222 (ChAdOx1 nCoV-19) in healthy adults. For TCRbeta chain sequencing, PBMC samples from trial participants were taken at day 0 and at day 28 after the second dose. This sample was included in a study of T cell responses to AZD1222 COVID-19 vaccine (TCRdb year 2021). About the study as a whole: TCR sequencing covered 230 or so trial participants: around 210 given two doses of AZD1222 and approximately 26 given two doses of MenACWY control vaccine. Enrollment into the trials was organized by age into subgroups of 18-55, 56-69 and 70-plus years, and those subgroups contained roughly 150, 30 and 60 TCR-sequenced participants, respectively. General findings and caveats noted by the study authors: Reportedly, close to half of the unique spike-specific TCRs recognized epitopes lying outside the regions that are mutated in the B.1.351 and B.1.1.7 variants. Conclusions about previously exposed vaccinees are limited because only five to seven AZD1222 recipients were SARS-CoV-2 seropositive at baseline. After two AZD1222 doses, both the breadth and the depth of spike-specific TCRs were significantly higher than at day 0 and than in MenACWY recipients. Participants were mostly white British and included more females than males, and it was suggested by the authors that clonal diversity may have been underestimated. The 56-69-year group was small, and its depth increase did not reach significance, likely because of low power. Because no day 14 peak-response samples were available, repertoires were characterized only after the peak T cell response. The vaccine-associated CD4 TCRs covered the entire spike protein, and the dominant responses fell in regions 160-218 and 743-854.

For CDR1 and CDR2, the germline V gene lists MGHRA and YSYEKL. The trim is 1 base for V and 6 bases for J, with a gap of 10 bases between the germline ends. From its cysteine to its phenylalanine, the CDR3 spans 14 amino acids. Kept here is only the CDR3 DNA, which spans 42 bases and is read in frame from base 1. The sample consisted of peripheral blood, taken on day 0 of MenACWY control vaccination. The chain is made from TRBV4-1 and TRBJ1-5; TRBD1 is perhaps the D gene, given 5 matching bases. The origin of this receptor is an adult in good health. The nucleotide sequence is TGCGCCAGCAGCCAAGCCTCACAGGTTCAGCCCCAGCATTTT. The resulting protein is CASSQASQVQPQHF.